This T cell receptor (beta chain) is from a study of T cells after yellow fever vaccination. Overall study results and limits: Among all clonotypes, a small share was observed in both CD4 and CD8 compartments. When the response was secondary, it was weaker but reached its peak faster, day 5 versus 15.

TCRdb re-derived calls from the 5' RACE reads in MiXCR, one entry per CDR3 protein. The sample comprises approximately 550,000 distinct CDR3 sequences, about 14% of which are singletons, and over 13% rests with the top ten. Comments on this clonotype: Its antigen is currently unknown.

V lost 7 bases and J lost 5; bases outside the gene matches: 8. Germline lookup yields CDR1 MNHNS and CDR2 SASEGT. This CDR3 contains 15 residues. This clonotype was sampled from a young man who received the YFV17D yellow fever vaccine. The rearrangement uses TRBV6-1 and TRBJ2-3, with 11 bases identical to TRBD2. Source: PBMCs, taken on the day of the yellow fever booster vaccination. CDR3 sequence reads: CASTLAGGPGDTQYF. Written as DNA, the CDR3 is TGTGCCAGCACCTTAGCGGGAGGGCCTGGAGATACGCAGTATTTT.